The 21 T cell receptor beta chains below come from one sample, sequenced in a study of T cells after yellow fever vaccination. TCRdb re-derived calls from the 5' RACE reads in MiXCR, one entry per CDR3 protein. This table has 450,000 to 550,000 distinct CDR3 sequences, about a fifth appearing once. Source: PBMCs, taken about 21 days after the first yellow fever vaccination. The receptors stem from a man younger than 30 who received the YFV17D yellow fever vaccine.

The chain is built from TRBV24-1 and TRBJ2-3; tentatively, D is TRBD2 (5 bases). The CDR3 sequence is 16 residues long. The germline V gene encodes CDR1 KGHDR and CDR2 SFDVKD. The V and J ends lost 1 base and 0 bases respectively, with 10 bases between them. In nucleotides, the CDR3 is TGTGCCACCAGTGATTTCTCCAGGACTAGCACAGATACGCAGTATTTT. Amino acid sequence: CATSDFSRTSTDTQYF.

This clonotype was counted a few times. The chain couples TRBV6-5 to TRBJ1-3, with D uncertain. The CDR3 is made up of 17 amino acids. CDR1 MNHEY and CDR2 SVGAGI come from the germline V gene. V lost 0 bases and J lost 4, with 16 bases in between. The CDR3 spells CASSYSRDLQRGNTIYF. DNA for the CDR3: TGTGCCAGCAGTTACTCGAGAGACCTTCAAAGGGGAAACACCATATATTTT.

This clonotype turned up a few times. The V gene is TRBV29-1, the J gene TRBJ1-2; no definite D call. Between the trimmed V and J ends, which lost 6 bases and 8 bases, there was a span of 19 bases. Germline V gene lookup returns CDR1 SQVTM and CDR2 ANQGSEA. There are 13 residues in the CDR3. The CDR3 bases are TGCAGCGTGAGCCTGGACGGCGAAGGGGGCTACACCTTC. Translated, it gives CSVSLDGEGGYTF. The whole variable domain, filled in from reference TRBV29-1 and TRBJ1-2, reads SAVISQKPSRDICQRGTSLTIQCQVDSQVTMMFWYRQQPGQSLTLIATANQGSEATYESGFVIDKFPISRPNLTFSTLTVSNMSPEDSSIYLCSVSLDGEGGYTFGSGTRLTVV.

This chain links TRBV16 with TRBJ2-1; possibly TRBD2 for D (7 bases). There are 18 residues in the CDR3. In germline, CDR1 is KGHSY, CDR2 FQNENV. V lost 1 base and J 1 base, leaving 17 bases between the germline ends. The CDR3 protein is CASSQFIGEGTSYNEQFF. The CDR3 nucleotides are TGTGCCAGCAGCCAATTCATCGGGGAGGGGACATCCTACAATGAGCAGTTCTTC.

This clonotype came up a few times. The chain employs TRBV6-5 and TRBJ2-7; the match to TRBD2 covers 8 bases. V lost 2 bases, J lost 4 bases, and 4 bases stayed unmatched. Germline V gene lookup returns CDR1 MNHEY and CDR2 SVGAGI. The length of the CDR3 is 14 residues. CDR3 protein: CASSYGRGGYEQYF. The CDR3 coding sequence is TGTGCCAGCAGTTACGGCCGGGGGGGTTACGAGCAGTACTTC.

The chain combines TRBV11-2 with TRBJ2-3; D is ambiguous. CDR3 length: 14 amino acids. The ends were cut back, 5 bases at V and 0 bases at J, with 9 bases in the middle. CDR1 is SGHAT and CDR2 is FQNNGV in the germline V gene. The CDR3 spells CASSHLGSTDTQYF. CDR3 in DNA: TGTGCCAGCAGCCACCTCGGGAGCACAGATACGCAGTATTTT.

This clonotype was recorded a few times. The rearrangement links TRBV20-1 to TRBJ1-5; D uncertain. The V end lost 5 bases, the J end lost 5 bases, and 10 bases lay between the germline ends. CDR3 length: 12 amino acids. CDR1 DFQATT and CDR2 SNEGSKA come from the germline V gene (reference sequence). CDR3 coding DNA: TGCAGTGCTTCTCGTCCGGATCAGCCCCAGCATTTT. Protein product: CSASRPDQPQHF.

The chain has TRBV20-1 and TRBJ2-3; 9 bases align to TRBD1. Germline lookup yields CDR1 DFQATT and CDR2 SNEGSKA (reference sequence). The CDR3 runs 13 residues. CDR3 in DNA: TGCAGCCCGGGACAGGGAAGGACAGATACGCAGTATTTT. The encoded protein is CSPGQGRTDTQYF.

The table lists this clonotype with a few counts. The rearrangement joins TRBV20-1 to TRBJ2-3; 12 bases match TRBD2. This CDR3 has 14 residues. V shed 6 bases and J 7 bases; nucleotides not matched to a gene: 8. Germline V gene sequence: CDR1 DFQATT, CDR2 SNEGSKA (reference sequence). CDR3 DNA: TGCAGTGCAGTGACTAGCGGGGGAAGCAATACGCAGTATTTT. The encoded protein is CSAVTSGGSNTQYF.

The chain employs TRBV28 and TRBJ2-7; D is perhaps TRBD1 (5 bases). The V end lost 3 bases, the J end lost 0 bases, and 15 bases lay between the germline ends. The germline gives CDR1 MDHEN, CDR2 SYDVKM. The CDR3 runs to 16 residues. The CDR3 protein is CASSFPRSRGSYEQYV. The CDR3 coding sequence is TGTGCCAGCAGTTTTCCCCGGTCTAGGGGCTCCTACGAGCAGTACGTC.

There are a few counts of this clonotype. The chain links TRBV6-1 to TRBJ2-5, with D perhaps matching TRBD2 (5 bases). This CDR3 has 14 amino acids. Germline loops: CDR1 MNHNS, CDR2 SASEGT. The germline V and J ends were trimmed by 2 bases and 5 bases, with 12 bases remaining between them. CDR3 coding DNA: TGTGCCAGCAGTGAATCGGGCGGGTGGGAGACCCAGTACTTC. It yields the protein CASSESGGWETQYF.

In its sample, this clonotype was seen a few times. The chain combines TRBV12-3 or TRBV12-4 with TRBJ2-2, with D possibly TRBD1 on 6 matching bases. Deletions cut 7 bases from V and 11 bases from J, with 17 bases between. The CDR3 length is 13 residues. This CDR3 reads CASTLATGTELFF. DNA of the CDR3: TGTGCCAGCACTCTCGCCACCGGGACAGAGCTGTTTTTT.

This clonotype has more than one count but fewer than ten. V usage is TRBV6-1 and J usage is TRBJ2-7; D not certain. CDR1 is MNHNS, CDR2 SASEGT, per germline. The CDR3 has 15 residues. V lost 3 bases and J lost 5, with 17 bases in between. CDR3 nucleotides: TGTGCCAGCAGTGAGGTGGGCACACGGTACGACGAGCAGTACGTC. The encoded protein is CASSEVGTRYDEQYV.

V gene TRBV7-2 combines with J gene TRBJ2-1, with 7 positions matching TRBD2. Germline V gives CDR1 SGHTA, CDR2 FQGNSA. The CDR3 length is 15 residues. Trimming took 5 bases from V and 6 from J; bases not matched to a gene: 10. CDR3: CASSLMGGVVNEQFF. The CDR3 bases are TGTGCCAGCAGCCTGATGGGGGGGGTCGTCAATGAGCAGTTCTTC.

V is TRBV18 and J is TRBJ2-1, with 8 bases fitting TRBD1. After removal of 3 bases from V and 6 bases from J, the junction contained 4 bases not matched to a gene. The CDR3 sequence is 14 residues long. Germline loops: CDR1 KGHSH, CDR2 LQKENI. CDR3 in amino acids: CASSPRTGPNEQFF. In nucleotides, the CDR3 is TGTGCCAGCTCACCCCGGACAGGGCCCAATGAGCAGTTCTTC. The variable domain in full, completed from reference TRBV18 and TRBJ2-1, reads NAGVMQNPRHLVRRRGQEARLRCSPMKGHSHVYWYRQLPEEGLKFMVYLQKENIIDESGMPKERFSAEFPKEGPSILRIQQVVRGDSAAYFCASSPRTGPNEQFFGPGTRLTVL.

This chain connects TRBV5-1 to TRBJ2-1, with D possibly being TRBD2 (5 bases). The CDR3 sequence is 13 residues long. The V gene's germline CDR1 is SGHRS and CDR2 YFSETQ. With 1 base removed from V and 6 bases from J, the gap between germline ends came to 8 bases. CDR3 sequence (DNA): TGCGCCAGCAGCTTGACTAGTAGCAATGAGCAGTTCTTC. It encodes CASSLTSSNEQFF.

The chain recombines TRBV10-3 with TRBJ1-2; 8 bases fit TRBD1. The CDR3 is made up of 16 amino acids. CDR1 and CDR2 from the germline V gene are ENHRY and SYGVKD. With V trimmed by 3 bases and J by 8 bases, 14 bases remained unmatched. The DNA for the CDR3 is TGTGCCATCAGTGATGAGACTAGACAGGGGATGAGAGGCTACACCTTC. Its protein product is CAISDETRQGMRGYTF.

The V and J genes are TRBV12-3 or TRBV12-4 and TRBJ1-6; D uncertain. V was clipped by 2 bases and J by 9 bases, with 5 bases between them. CDR3 size: 12 residues. The CDR3 loop is CASSLHGSPLHF. In DNA form, the CDR3 reads TGTGCCAGCAGTTTACACGGTTCACCCCTCCACTTT.

This chain uses TRBV4-2 with TRBJ2-3; the D gene is possibly TRBD1 (6 bases). Trimming stripped 5 bases from V and 7 bases from J, with 10 bases between. This CDR3 is 12 amino acids long. Germline V gene lookup returns CDR1 LGHNA and CDR2 YNFKEQ. In DNA form, the CDR3 reads TGTGCCAGCAGCAAGGACAGCAATACGCAGTATTTT. Amino acid sequence: CASSKDSNTQYF.

This sequence joins TRBV20-1 and TRBJ2-5, with 7 bases lining up with TRBD1. Germline CDR1 and CDR2: DFQATT and SNEGSKA (reference sequence). This CDR3 comprises 16 residues. Trimming took 1 base from V and 2 from J; bases not matched to a gene: 10. The CDR3 spells CSARGNPGQRQETQYF. CDR3 sequence (DNA): TGCAGTGCTAGAGGAAACCCGGGACAGCGGCAAGAGACCCAGTACTTC.

The rearrangement joins TRBV11-3 to TRBJ2-1, with 11 nucleotides matching TRBD2. This CDR3 spans 17 amino acids. In germline, CDR1 is SGHNT, CDR2 YENEEA. The junction had 15 bases not matched to a gene; V was cut back by 5 bases and J by 9 bases. The CDR3 loop is CASSPPGVAGGQGEQFF. In DNA form, the CDR3 reads TGTGCCAGCAGCCCGCCAGGTGTAGCGGGGGGGCAAGGTGAGCAGTTCTTC.